The clone carrying this T cell receptor (beta chain) appeared a few times. Its target is not known. Between the trimmed V and J ends, which lost 4 bases and 0 bases, there was a span of 4 bases. The CDR3 is made up of 13 amino acids. Germline V gene data show CDR1 as MNHNS and CDR2 as SASEGT. The source of the sample is a study of post-analysis software for immune sequencing data. Study-wide findings and caveats: TRBV5-6, TRBV5-1 and TRBV20-1 belonged to a set of roughly five TRBV segments that were more frequent in patients than controls.

Unique molecular identifiers featured in each of the TCR beta cDNA libraries. Via MiXCR, TCRdb re-called the PCR reads, giving one row per CDR3 protein. The table records 600,000 to 750,000 distinct CDR3 sequences, roughly three fifths of them present only once. Sequencing was done on a sample of blood. The TCR comes from a girl aged 2-10 years with multiple sclerosis. The chain carries TRBV6-1 and TRBJ2-4; no reliable D call. The CDR3 sequence: CASSALAKNIQYF. CDR3 DNA: TGTGCCAGCAGTGCCCTAGCCAAAAACATTCAGTACTTC.